The rows below give T cell receptor beta chains drawn from one sample of a study of blood T cell repertoires in COVID-19. Sequencing used immunoSEQ multiplex PCR; TCRdb keeps in-frame clones, though not all of them. Of 80,000 to 90,000 clones listed, approximately 80% are singletons. Input material: peripheral blood. The origin of the receptors is a man between 65 and 85 years old with acute or convalescent COVID-19. Each CDR3 is given with its conserved first and last residue. The D gene is left open where the match is weak. Size is omitted from some rows. Given values are once, few, many or a class for expanded clones.

v_call: TRBV12-3/TRBV12-4; cdr3_length: 13; j_call: TRBJ1-5; clone_size: NA; d_call: NA; cdr3_nt: TGTGCCAGCAGCCCTACCCAGGGACAGCCCCAGCATTTT; cdr3_aa: CASSPTQGQPQHF
v_call: TRBV7-8; cdr3_length: 16; j_call: TRBJ1-5; clone_size: NA; d_call: TRBD1; cdr3_nt: TGTGCCAGCACCTTGCAGGGGGCATTAAGCAATCAGCCCCAGCATTTT; cdr3_aa: CASTLQGALSNQPQHF
v_call: TRBV2; cdr3_length: 14; j_call: TRBJ1-3; clone_size: few; d_call: NA; cdr3_nt: TGTGCCAGCATACAGGGTACGAGAGGAAACACCATATATTTT; cdr3_aa: CASIQGTRGNTIYF
v_call: TRBV4-1; cdr3_length: 14; j_call: TRBJ1-5; clone_size: NA; d_call: NA; cdr3_nt: TGCGCCAGCAGCCAAGGAACGGGAAATCAGCCCCAGCATTTT; cdr3_aa: CASSQGTGNQPQHF
v_call: TRBV19; cdr3_length: 14; j_call: TRBJ2-2; clone_size: NA; d_call: NA; cdr3_nt: TGTGCCAGTCGGGGGGCGGAGAACACCGGGGAGCTGTTTTTT; cdr3_aa: CASRGAENTGELFF
v_call: TRBV6-5; cdr3_length: 14; j_call: TRBJ2-4; clone_size: NA; d_call: TRBD1; cdr3_nt: TGTGCCAGCAGTCGGACAGGGGGCGAAAACATTCAGTACTTC; cdr3_aa: CASSRTGGENIQYF
v_call: TRBV6-1; cdr3_length: 17; j_call: TRBJ1-2; clone_size: NA; d_call: TRBD1; cdr3_nt: TGTGCCAGCAGTGAATTTGGGCCGACAGGGGTTGGCTATGGCTACACCTTC; cdr3_aa: CASSEFGPTGVGYGYTF
v_call: TRBV7-2; cdr3_length: 18; j_call: TRBJ2-1; clone_size: NA; d_call: TRBD2; cdr3_nt: TGTGCCAGCAGCTTAGGGATTAGAAGCGGGGGTTCCTACAATGAGCAGTTCTTC; cdr3_aa: CASSLGIRSGGSYNEQFF
v_call: TRBV5-8; cdr3_length: 14; j_call: TRBJ2-4; clone_size: NA; d_call: NA; cdr3_nt: TGTGCCAGCAGTCCTGGCAGGTCCGCAAACATTCAGTACTTC; cdr3_aa: CASSPGRSANIQYF
v_call: TRBV18; cdr3_length: 15; j_call: TRBJ1-2; clone_size: NA; d_call: TRBD1; cdr3_nt: TGTGCCAGCTCACCGACGGGACAGGGACTCTATGGCTACACCTTC; cdr3_aa: CASSPTGQGLYGYTF
v_call: TRBV7-3; cdr3_length: 15; j_call: TRBJ2-3; clone_size: NA; d_call: NA; cdr3_nt: TGTGCCAGCAGCTTATCGGGGATGAGCACAGATACGCAGTATTTT; cdr3_aa: CASSLSGMSTDTQYF
v_call: TRBV7-3; cdr3_length: 15; j_call: TRBJ2-2; clone_size: NA; d_call: NA; cdr3_nt: TGTGCCAGCAGCTTAAAATCGGCAGGGGCGGGGGAGCTGTTTTTT; cdr3_aa: CASSLKSAGAGELFF
v_call: TRBV19; cdr3_length: 13; j_call: TRBJ1-2; clone_size: NA; d_call: TRBD1; cdr3_nt: TGTGCCAGTAACTTCGACAGGGGCAGAGGCTACACCTTC; cdr3_aa: CASNFDRGRGYTF
v_call: TRBV19; cdr3_length: 12; j_call: TRBJ1-2; clone_size: NA; d_call: NA; cdr3_nt: TGTGCCAGTAGCCTCACTCGAGCTGGCTACACCTTC; cdr3_aa: CASSLTRAGYTF
v_call: TRBV7-2; cdr3_length: 14; j_call: TRBJ2-3; clone_size: NA; d_call: NA; cdr3_nt: TGTGCCAGCAGCCGCGGACTGCGCACAGATACGCAGTATTTT; cdr3_aa: CASSRGLRTDTQYF
v_call: TRBV27; cdr3_length: 16; j_call: TRBJ2-2; clone_size: NA; d_call: NA; cdr3_nt: TGTGCCAGCAGTTCACTAAACCAAGCAGGACTTCGGGAGCTGTTTTTT; cdr3_aa: CASSSLNQAGLRELFF
v_call: TRBV10-2; cdr3_length: 12; j_call: TRBJ1-4; clone_size: NA; d_call: NA; cdr3_nt: TGCGCCAGCAGCGATAGGGGGGAAAAACTGTTTTTT; cdr3_aa: CASSDRGEKLFF
v_call: TRBV3-1/TRBV3-2; cdr3_length: 12; j_call: TRBJ2-7; clone_size: NA; d_call: NA; cdr3_nt: TGTGCCAGCAGCCAAGTCGGCGGTGAGCAGTACTTC; cdr3_aa: CASSQVGGEQYF
v_call: TRBV6-5; cdr3_length: 12; j_call: TRBJ1-5; clone_size: NA; d_call: NA; cdr3_nt: TGTGCCAGCAGTACCAGGGCCCAGCCCCAGCATTTT; cdr3_aa: CASSTRAQPQHF
v_call: TRBV19; cdr3_length: 14; j_call: TRBJ2-5; clone_size: NA; d_call: TRBD1; cdr3_nt: TGTGCCAGTAGCGAGCGGACAGGGCGAGAGACCCAGTACTTC; cdr3_aa: CASSERTGRETQYF
v_call: TRBV5-1; cdr3_length: 13; j_call: TRBJ2-7; clone_size: NA; d_call: NA; cdr3_nt: TGCGCCAGCAGCTTGAGCGGCCTCGGGGAGCAGTACTTC; cdr3_aa: CASSLSGLGEQYF
v_call: TRBV10-2; cdr3_length: 12; j_call: TRBJ2-7; clone_size: NA; d_call: NA; cdr3_nt: TGCGCCAGCAGTGAGGTAACTCTCGAGCAGTACTTC; cdr3_aa: CASSEVTLEQYF
v_call: TRBV4-1; cdr3_length: 16; j_call: TRBJ2-3; clone_size: NA; d_call: NA; cdr3_nt: TGCGCCAGCAGCTACTCGGTGGGCCACAGGGCAGATACGCAGTATTTT; cdr3_aa: CASSYSVGHRADTQYF
v_call: TRBV4-1; cdr3_length: 15; j_call: TRBJ1-6; clone_size: NA; d_call: TRBD1; cdr3_nt: TGCGCCAGCAGCCAGCCCCGGGACAGGGTTTCACCCCTCCACTTT; cdr3_aa: CASSQPRDRVSPLHF
v_call: TRBV27; cdr3_length: 16; j_call: TRBJ2-2; clone_size: NA; d_call: TRBD2; cdr3_nt: TGTGCCAGCAGTTTAATGGCGGGGGGGCCGTCCGGGGAGCTGTTTTTT; cdr3_aa: CASSLMAGGPSGELFF
v_call: TRBV5-1; cdr3_length: 18; j_call: TRBJ2-1; clone_size: NA; d_call: TRBD2; cdr3_nt: TGCGCCAGCAGCCCGCTAGCGGGGGGCCTGAAAGGCGACAATGAGCAGTTCTTC; cdr3_aa: CASSPLAGGLKGDNEQFF
v_call: TRBV18; cdr3_length: 16; j_call: TRBJ2-2; clone_size: NA; d_call: TRBD1; cdr3_nt: TGTGCCAGCTCACCACCAGGACAGGGGAACACCGGGGAGCTGTTTTTT; cdr3_aa: CASSPPGQGNTGELFF
v_call: TRBV6-5; cdr3_length: 13; j_call: TRBJ1-5; clone_size: NA; d_call: NA; cdr3_nt: TGTGCCAGCAGTCGTAGTAAATCCGAGCCCCAGCATTTT; cdr3_aa: CASSRSKSEPQHF
v_call: TRBV27; cdr3_length: 13; j_call: TRBJ1-3; clone_size: NA; d_call: NA; cdr3_nt: TGTGCCAGCAGTTTTTCAGCTGGAAACACCATATATTTT; cdr3_aa: CASSFSAGNTIYF
v_call: TRBV28; cdr3_length: 13; j_call: TRBJ1-5; clone_size: NA; d_call: NA; cdr3_nt: TGTGCCAGCAGTTTAGGGGGCAGTCAGCCCCAGCATTTT; cdr3_aa: CASSLGGSQPQHF
v_call: TRBV3-1/TRBV3-2; cdr3_length: 15; j_call: TRBJ1-5; clone_size: once; d_call: NA; cdr3_nt: TGTGCCAGCAGCGATAGCTTGGGTCTCAATCAGCCCCAGCATTTT; cdr3_aa: CASSDSLGLNQPQHF
v_call: TRBV3-1/TRBV3-2; cdr3_length: 14; j_call: TRBJ2-1; clone_size: once; d_call: TRBD2; cdr3_nt: TGTGCCAGCAGCCAAGAGGGACTAGCCAATGAGCAGTTCTTC; cdr3_aa: CASSQEGLANEQFF
v_call: TRBV2; cdr3_length: 12; j_call: TRBJ2-3; clone_size: NA; d_call: NA; cdr3_nt: TGTGCCAGCAGTCTCTACACAGATACGCAGTATTTT; cdr3_aa: CASSLYTDTQYF
v_call: TRBV18; cdr3_length: 15; j_call: TRBJ1-2; clone_size: NA; d_call: TRBD1; cdr3_nt: TGTGCCAGCTCACCAGCACTACAGGGGAGCTATGGCTACACCTTC; cdr3_aa: CASSPALQGSYGYTF
v_call: TRBV2; cdr3_length: 12; j_call: TRBJ2-5; clone_size: NA; d_call: NA; cdr3_nt: TGTGCCAGCAGTGAGAGGGCCGAGACCCAGTACTTC; cdr3_aa: CASSERAETQYF
v_call: TRBV19; cdr3_length: 14; j_call: TRBJ1-5; clone_size: NA; d_call: NA; cdr3_nt: TGTGCCAGTAGTACGGGGGGGGGCTTTCAGCCCCAGCATTTT; cdr3_aa: CASSTGGGFQPQHF